This TCR beta chain comes out of a study of neurological immune-mediated disorders (dated by TCRdb to between 2018 and 2021). About the full investigation: Among the approximately 35 multiple sclerosis patients, relapsing-remitting MS accounted for around 30 and secondary progressive MS accounted for 3. Peripheral blood TCR-beta repertoires from patients with HTLV-I-associated myelopathy (HAM/TSP), patients with multiple sclerosis, and healthy controls were compared in the study using UMI-based sequencing. Alongside PBMC samples, the set of some 98 TCR-beta libraries contained longitudinal samples, technical triplicates, and paired CD4+ and CD8+ T-cell subsets that had been sorted. Of the approximately 66 subjects in the cohort, approximately 15 were HAM/TSP patients, about 34 were multiple sclerosis patients, and about 20 were healthy controls. The paper as a whole reports these results and caveats: Expanded clones from different subjects shared no identical CDR3 amino acid sequences, which suggests that TCR-beta repertoires were private in all groups. Phylogenetic analysis grouped repertoires from 18 of 34 MS patients into a cluster of related CDR3 sequences, suggesting a possible repertoire-level signature. TCR clonal expansion was highest in HAM/TSP patients and lowest in MS patients, with MS patients falling below even healthy controls. The MS cluster was not associated with any clinical or MRI features, and the authors stated that larger cohorts are needed.

V lost 5 bases and J lost 5 bases; the stretch between them is 8 bases long. The CDR3 goes from the cysteine to the phenylalanine over 11 residues. Here the CDR3 DNA is all that survives: 33 bases in frame from base 1. Reading the germline V gene (reference sequence) gives CDR1 DFQATT and CDR2 SNEGSKA. For the unsorted PBMC libraries, 2 million PBMCs were stored in RNAlater at -80 degrees C until RNA extraction and were used to generate the libraries. Multiple sclerosis patients were enrolled in a US clinical protocol evaluating disease progression by magnetic resonance imaging. Peripheral blood was subjected to Ficoll-Hypaque density gradient centrifugation to isolate PBMCs, which were then cryopreserved in liquid nitrogen. To synthesize cDNA, template-switch 5'RACE was performed with a primer carrying a 10-nucleotide random unique molecular identifier so that each TCR transcript was tagged. Over 170 million TCR-beta sequences, covering 15-18 subjects, were produced in each sequencing run. The RNeasy kit was used to extract total RNA. TCR-beta VDJ regions were amplified with primers for the TCR constant region and the 5'RACE anchor, using the KAPA Real-time Library Amplification kit. Sample indexes and Illumina adaptors were added in a first PCR, after which library yield was increased in a second PCR. The roughly 650 bp TCR product was size-selected on a 2% E-gel SizeSelection system after Ampure bead purification. Before pooling, library quality was checked on a Bioanalyzer, concentration was measured with Qubit, and libraries were quantified with the Kapa Library Quantification kit. Libraries were sequenced paired-end 2 x 150 bp on an Illumina HiSeq 2500. To increase sequence diversity, about 23-32% phiX was spiked into each library pool. Processing in the source paper ran as follows. Quality-filtered reads were processed with the UMI-based MiGEC pipeline, which removed over 75% of raw TCR sequences during error correction. VDJ genes were aligned to IMGT germline references, and each clonotype was defined by a unique CDR3 amino acid sequence together with V-J genes. VDJtools evaluated clonal expansion, Shannon diversity and CDR3 relatedness (CalcPairwiseDistances, ClusterSamples); CLCbio workbench built phylogenetic trees. Using coefficient-of-variation modelling across technical triplicates, the study counted a clone as expanded if it had at least 8 unique UMIs. The raw public reads went through TCRdb reprocessing: fastp at Q25, MiXCR clone calling, in-frame beta chains kept. Under each unique CDR3 protein, matching rows form one entry showing the most common genes and DNA. These V and J calls originate from TCRdb's pipeline instead of the authors' own analysis. The sample has around 69,000 distinct CDR3 sequences on record, 4.5% of them singletons. The leading ten clones occupy approximately 7% of the sample.

The sample holds many counts of this clonotype. Its antigen specificity is not known. Qualities for individual bases were not recorded, and no much larger clone is one base off. This TCR was recovered from a man aged 30 to 45 with multiple sclerosis. The chain employs TRBV20-1 and TRBJ2-3, with no reliable assignment of the D segment. Sequencing was performed on PBMCs. The nucleotide sequence is TGCAGTGCTTCGGACGGAGATACGCAGTATTTT. Its translation is CSASDGDTQYF.